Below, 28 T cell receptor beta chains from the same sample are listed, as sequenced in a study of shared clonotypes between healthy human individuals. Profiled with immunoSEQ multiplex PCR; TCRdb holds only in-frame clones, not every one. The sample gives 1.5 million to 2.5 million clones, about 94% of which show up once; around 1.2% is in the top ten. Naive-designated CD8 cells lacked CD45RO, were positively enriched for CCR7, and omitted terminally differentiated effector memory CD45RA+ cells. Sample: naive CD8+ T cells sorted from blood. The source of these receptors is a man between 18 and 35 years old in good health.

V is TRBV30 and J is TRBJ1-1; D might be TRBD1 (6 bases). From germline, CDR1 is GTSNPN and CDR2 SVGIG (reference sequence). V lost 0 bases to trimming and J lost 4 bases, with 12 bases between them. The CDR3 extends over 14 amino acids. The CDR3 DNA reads TGTGCCTGGAGTGTGGGGGGGCTGGGCACTGAAGCTTTCTTT. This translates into CAWSVGGLGTEAFF.

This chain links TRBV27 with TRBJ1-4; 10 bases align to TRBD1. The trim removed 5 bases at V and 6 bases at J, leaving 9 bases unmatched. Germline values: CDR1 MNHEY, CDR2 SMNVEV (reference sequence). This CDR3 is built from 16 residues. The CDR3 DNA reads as TGTGCCAGCAGTCCCGACTCGACAGGGGGCTATGAAAAACTGTTTTTT. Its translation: CASSPDSTGGYEKLFF. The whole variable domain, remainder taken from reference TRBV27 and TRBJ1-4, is EAQVTQNPRYLITVTGKKLTVTCSQNMNHEYMSWYRQDPGLGLRQIYYSMNVEVTDKGDVPEGYKVSRKEKRNFPLILESPSPNQTSLYFCASSPDSTGGYEKLFFGSGTQLSVL.

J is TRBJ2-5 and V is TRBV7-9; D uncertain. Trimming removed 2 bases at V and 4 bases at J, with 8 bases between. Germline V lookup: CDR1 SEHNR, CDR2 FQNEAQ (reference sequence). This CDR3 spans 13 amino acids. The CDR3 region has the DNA TGTGCCAGCAGCTTACCTAATGGAGAGACCCAGTACTTC. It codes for CASSLPNGETQYF.

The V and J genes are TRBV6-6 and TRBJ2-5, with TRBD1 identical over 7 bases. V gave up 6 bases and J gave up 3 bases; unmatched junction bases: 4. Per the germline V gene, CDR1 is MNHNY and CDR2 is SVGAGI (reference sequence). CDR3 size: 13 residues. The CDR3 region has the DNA TGTGCCAGCAGAAACAGGGGCGAAGAGACCCAGTACTTC. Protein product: CASRNRGEETQYF.

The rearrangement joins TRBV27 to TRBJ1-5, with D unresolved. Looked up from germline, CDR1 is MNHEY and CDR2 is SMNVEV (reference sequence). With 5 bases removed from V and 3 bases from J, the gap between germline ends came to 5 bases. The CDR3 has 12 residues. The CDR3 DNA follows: TGTGCCAGCAGTAAGGACAATCAGCCCCAGCATTTT. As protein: CASSKDNQPQHF.

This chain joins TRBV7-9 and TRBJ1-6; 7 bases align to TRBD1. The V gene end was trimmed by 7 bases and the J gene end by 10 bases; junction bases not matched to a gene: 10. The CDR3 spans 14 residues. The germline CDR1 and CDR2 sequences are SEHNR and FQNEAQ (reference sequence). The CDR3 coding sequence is TGTGCCAGCACCCAATCGACAGGGTGGTCACCCCTCCACTTT. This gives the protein CASTQSTGWSPLHF.

The DNA for the CDR3 is TGTGCCAGCAGTGTATCCGGCGGTGCAGATACGCAGTATTTT. This gives the protein CASSVSGGADTQYF. V and J are TRBV6-5 and TRBJ2-3; D unclear. V gave up 5 bases and J gave up 4 bases, with 13 bases separating them. This CDR3 contains 14 residues. Germline V gene lookup returns CDR1 MNHEY and CDR2 SVGAGI.

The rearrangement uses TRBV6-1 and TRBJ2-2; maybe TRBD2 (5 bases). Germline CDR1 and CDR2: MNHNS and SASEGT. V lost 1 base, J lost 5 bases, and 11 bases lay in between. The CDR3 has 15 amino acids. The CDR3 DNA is TGTGCCAGCAGTGAAGGGGAAGGGAGAACCGGGGAGCTGTTTTTT. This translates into CASSEGEGRTGELFF.

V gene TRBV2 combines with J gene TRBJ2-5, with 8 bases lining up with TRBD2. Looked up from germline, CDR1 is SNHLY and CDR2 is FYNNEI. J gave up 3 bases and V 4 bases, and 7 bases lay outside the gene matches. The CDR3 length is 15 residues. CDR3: CASSGGLEIEETQYF. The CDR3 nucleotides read TGTGCCAGCAGTGGGGGACTAGAAATTGAAGAGACCCAGTACTTC.

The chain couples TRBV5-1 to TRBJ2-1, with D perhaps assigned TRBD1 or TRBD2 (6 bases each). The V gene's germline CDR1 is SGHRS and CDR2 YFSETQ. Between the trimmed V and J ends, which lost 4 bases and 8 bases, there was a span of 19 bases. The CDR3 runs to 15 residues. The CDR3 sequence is CASSDWDGGRDEQFF. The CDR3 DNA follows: TGCGCCAGCAGCGATTGGGACGGGGGCCGCGATGAGCAGTTCTTC.

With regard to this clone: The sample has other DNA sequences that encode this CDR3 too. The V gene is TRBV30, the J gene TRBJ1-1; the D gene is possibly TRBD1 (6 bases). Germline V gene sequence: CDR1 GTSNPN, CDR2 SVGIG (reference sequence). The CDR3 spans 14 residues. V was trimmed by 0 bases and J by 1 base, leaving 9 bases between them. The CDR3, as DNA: TGTGCCTGGAGTGTACTGGGGGCGAACACTGAAGCTTTCTTT. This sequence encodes CAWSVLGANTEAFF.

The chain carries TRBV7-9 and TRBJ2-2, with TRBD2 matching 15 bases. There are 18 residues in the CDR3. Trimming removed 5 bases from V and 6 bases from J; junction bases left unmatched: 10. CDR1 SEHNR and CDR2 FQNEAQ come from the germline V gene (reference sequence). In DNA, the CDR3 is TGTGCCAGCAGCCCGGGACTAGCGGGAGGCCCACGGGCCGGGGAGCTGTTTTTT. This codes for CASSPGLAGGPRAGELFF.

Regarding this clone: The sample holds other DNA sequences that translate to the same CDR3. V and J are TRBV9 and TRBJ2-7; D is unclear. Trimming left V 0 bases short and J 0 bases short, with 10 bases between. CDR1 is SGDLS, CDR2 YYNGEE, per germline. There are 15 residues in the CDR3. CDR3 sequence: CASSVEPASSYEQYF. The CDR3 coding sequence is TGTGCCAGCAGCGTAGAACCCGCTAGCTCCTACGAGCAGTACTTC.

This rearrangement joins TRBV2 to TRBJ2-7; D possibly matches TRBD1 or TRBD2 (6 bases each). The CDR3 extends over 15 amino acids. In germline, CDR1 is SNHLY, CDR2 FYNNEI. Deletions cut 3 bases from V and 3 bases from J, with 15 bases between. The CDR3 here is CASSEGRTELYEQYF. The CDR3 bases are TGTGCCAGCAGTGAGGGGAGGACAGAGCTCTACGAGCAGTACTTC.

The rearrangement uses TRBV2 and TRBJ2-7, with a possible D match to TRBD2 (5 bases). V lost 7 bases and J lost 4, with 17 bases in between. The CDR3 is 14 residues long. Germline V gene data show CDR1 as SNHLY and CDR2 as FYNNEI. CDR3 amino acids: CASKSRGSFYEQYF. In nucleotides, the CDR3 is TGTGCCAGCAAAAGTAGAGGGTCTTTTTACGAGCAGTACTTC.

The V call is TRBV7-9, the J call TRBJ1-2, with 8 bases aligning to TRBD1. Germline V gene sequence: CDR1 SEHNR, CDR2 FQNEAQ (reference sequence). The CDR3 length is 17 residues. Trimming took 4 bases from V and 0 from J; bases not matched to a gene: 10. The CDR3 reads CASSSPLMDRANYGYTF. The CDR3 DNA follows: TGTGCCAGCAGCTCCCCGTTAATGGACAGGGCTAACTATGGCTACACCTTC.

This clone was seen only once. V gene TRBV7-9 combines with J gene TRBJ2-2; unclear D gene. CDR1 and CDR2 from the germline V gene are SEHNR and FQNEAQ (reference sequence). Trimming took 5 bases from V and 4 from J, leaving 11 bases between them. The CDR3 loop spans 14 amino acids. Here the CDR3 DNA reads TGTGCCAGCAGCGCGACGGATGGCACCGGGGAGCTGTTTTTT. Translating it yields CASSATDGTGELFF.

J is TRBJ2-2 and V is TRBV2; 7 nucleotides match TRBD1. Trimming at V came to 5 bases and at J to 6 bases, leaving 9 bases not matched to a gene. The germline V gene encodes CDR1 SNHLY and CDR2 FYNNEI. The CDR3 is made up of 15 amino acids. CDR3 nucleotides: TGTGCCAGCAGTCCCGGGACAGTCATGGCCGGGGAGCTGTTTTTT. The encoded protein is CASSPGTVMAGELFF.

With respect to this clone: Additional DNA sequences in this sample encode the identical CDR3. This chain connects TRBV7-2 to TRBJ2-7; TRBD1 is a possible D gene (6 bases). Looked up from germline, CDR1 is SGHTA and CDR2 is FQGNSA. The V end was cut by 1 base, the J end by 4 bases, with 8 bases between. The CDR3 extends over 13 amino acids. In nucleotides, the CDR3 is TGTGCCAGCAGCTTAGGAGGGGGTTACGAGCAGTACTTC. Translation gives CASSLGGGYEQYF.

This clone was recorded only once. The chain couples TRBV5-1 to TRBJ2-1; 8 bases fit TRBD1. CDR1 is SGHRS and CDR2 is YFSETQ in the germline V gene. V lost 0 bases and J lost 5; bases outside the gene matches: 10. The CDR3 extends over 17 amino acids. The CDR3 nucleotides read TGCGCCAGCAGCTTGGAGGACAGGGTAGCGTGGAACAATGAGCAGTTCTTC. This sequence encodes CASSLEDRVAWNNEQFF. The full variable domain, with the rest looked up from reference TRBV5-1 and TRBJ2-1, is KAGVTQTPRYLIKTRGQQVTLSCSPISGHRSVSWYQQTPGQGLQFLFEYFSETQRNKGNFPGRFSGRQFSNSRSEMNVSTLELGDSALYLCASSLEDRVAWNNEQFFGPGTRLTVL.

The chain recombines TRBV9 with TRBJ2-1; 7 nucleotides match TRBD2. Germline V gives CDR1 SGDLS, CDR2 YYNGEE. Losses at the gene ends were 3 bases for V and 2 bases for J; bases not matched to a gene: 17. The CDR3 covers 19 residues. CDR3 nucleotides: TGTGCCAGCAGCGCGAACCCTGGGATAGCGGGTGGGGCCTACAATGAGCAGTTCTTC. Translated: CASSANPGIAGGAYNEQFF.

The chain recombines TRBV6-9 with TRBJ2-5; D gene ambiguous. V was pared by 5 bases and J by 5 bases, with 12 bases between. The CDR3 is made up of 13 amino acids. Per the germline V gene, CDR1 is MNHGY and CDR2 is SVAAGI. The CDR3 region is CASSPRVAETQYF. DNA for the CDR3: TGTGCCAGCAGTCCAAGGGTCGCGGAGACCCAGTACTTC.

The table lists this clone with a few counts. The chain's CDR3 is CASSSTARSGNTIYF. In nucleotides, the CDR3 is TGTGCCAGCAGCTCGACAGCCCGCTCTGGAAACACCATATATTTT. J is TRBJ1-3 and V is TRBV11-2; perhaps TRBD1 as D (5 bases). Germline CDR1 reads SGHAT; CDR2 reads FQNNGV. This CDR3 has 15 amino acids. The germline V and J ends were trimmed by 4 bases and 0 bases, with 10 bases remaining between them. The full variable domain, completed using reference TRBV11-2 and TRBJ1-3, is EAGVAQSPRYKIIEKRQSVAFWCNPISGHATLYWYQQILGQGPKLLIQFQNNGVVDDSQLPKDRFSAERLKGVDSTLKIQPAKLEDSAVYLCASSSTARSGNTIYFGEGSWLTVV.

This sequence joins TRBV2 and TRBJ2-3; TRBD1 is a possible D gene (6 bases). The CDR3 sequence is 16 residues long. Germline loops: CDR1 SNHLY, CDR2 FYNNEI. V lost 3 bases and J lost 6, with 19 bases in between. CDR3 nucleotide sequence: TGTGCCAGCAGTGATAGATGGGGGCTACTCACTGATACGCAGTATTTT. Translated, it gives CASSDRWGLLTDTQYF.

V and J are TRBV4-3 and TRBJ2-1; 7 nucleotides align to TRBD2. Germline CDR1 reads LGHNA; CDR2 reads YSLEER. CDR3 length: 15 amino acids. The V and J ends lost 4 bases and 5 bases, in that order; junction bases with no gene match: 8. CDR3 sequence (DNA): TGCGCCAGCAGCCCTGGCGGGAGATGGAACAATGAGCAGTTCTTC. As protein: CASSPGGRWNNEQFF.

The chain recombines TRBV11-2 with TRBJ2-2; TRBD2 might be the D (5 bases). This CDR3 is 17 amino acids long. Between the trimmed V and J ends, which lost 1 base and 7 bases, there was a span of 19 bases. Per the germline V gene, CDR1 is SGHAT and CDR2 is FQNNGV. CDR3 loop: CASSLVMNAPSFGELFF. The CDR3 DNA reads TGTGCCAGCAGCTTAGTCATGAATGCTCCTAGCTTCGGGGAGCTGTTTTTT. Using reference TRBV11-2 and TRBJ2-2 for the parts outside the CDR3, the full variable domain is EAGVAQSPRYKIIEKRQSVAFWCNPISGHATLYWYQQILGQGPKLLIQFQNNGVVDDSQLPKDRFSAERLKGVDSTLKIQPAKLEDSAVYLCASSLVMNAPSFGELFFGEGSRLTVL.

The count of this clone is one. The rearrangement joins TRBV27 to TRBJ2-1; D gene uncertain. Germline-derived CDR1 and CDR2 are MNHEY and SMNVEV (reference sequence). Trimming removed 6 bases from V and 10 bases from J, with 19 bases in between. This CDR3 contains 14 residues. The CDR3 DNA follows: TGTGCCAGCAGGGATCCCAGATCGGAGAACGAGCAGTTCTTC. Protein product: CASRDPRSENEQFF.

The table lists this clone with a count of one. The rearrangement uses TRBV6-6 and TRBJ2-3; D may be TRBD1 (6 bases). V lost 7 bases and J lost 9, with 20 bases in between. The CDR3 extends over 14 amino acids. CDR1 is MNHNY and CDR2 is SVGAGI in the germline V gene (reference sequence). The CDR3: CASTGAPVPGTQYF. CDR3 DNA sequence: TGTGCCAGCACAGGGGCCCCTGTTCCAGGGACGCAGTATTTT.